These T cell receptor beta chains were read from a single sample in a study of T cells after yellow fever vaccination. TCRdb recomputed calls from the 5' RACE reads with MiXCR, one row per CDR3 protein. The sample has approximately 550,000 distinct CDR3 sequences, roughly 13% seen once. Sequenced here: PBMCs, sampled on the day of the yellow fever booster vaccination. The receptors were sampled from a man aged 30 to 39 who received the YFV17D yellow fever vaccine. Each CDR3 is given without its conserved first and last residue. Clone size is not always given. Where it is, it says once, few, many or a class for expanded clones.

size: NA
length: 11
J: TRBJ2-3
V: TRBV29-1
CDR3: SFRQGGGDTQY

size: NA
length: 14
J: TRBJ2-3
V: TRBV12-3/TRBV12-4
CDR3: ASSRQGGLKTDTQY

size: few
length: 11
J: TRBJ1-2
V: TRBV6-6
CDR3: ASTRVSNYGYT

size: NA
length: 12
J: TRBJ2-5
V: TRBV18
CDR3: ASSPTQVPQTQY

size: few
length: 15
J: TRBJ2-3
V: TRBV10-3
CDR3: ASQRTSGAQSTDTQY

size: few
length: 14
J: TRBJ2-4
V: TRBV21-1
CDR3: ASYPAEGRAKNIQY

size: few
length: 16
J: TRBJ2-6
V: TRBV9
CDR3: ASSVGYPLSSGANVLT

size: few
length: 11
J: TRBJ2-1
V: TRBV7-6
CDR3: ASAGGSYNEQF

size: many
length: 11
J: TRBJ2-7
V: TRBV12-3/TRBV12-4
CDR3: ASSRRQSHEQY

size: NA
length: 14
J: TRBJ2-7
V: TRBV11-2
CDR3: ASSLASGRGTYEQY

size: few
length: 9
J: TRBJ2-1
V: TRBV24-1
CDR3: ATREEGEQF

size: NA
length: 16
J: TRBJ2-2
V: TRBV11-2
CDR3: ASSLRSLSTLGAGELF

size: NA
length: 13
J: TRBJ2-2
V: TRBV24-1
CDR3: ATSDHDIGPRELF

size: NA
length: 13
J: TRBJ1-5
V: TRBV12-3/TRBV12-4
CDR3: ASSSGQSLYQPQH

size: few
length: 13
J: TRBJ2-3
V: TRBV10-3
CDR3: AIRPGTVTTDTQY

size: few
length: 11
J: TRBJ2-2
V: TRBV20-1
CDR3: SARAPNTGELF

size: few
length: 13
J: TRBJ2-3
V: TRBV15
CDR3: ATSGGSGRTDTQY

size: few
length: 11
J: TRBJ2-7
V: TRBV20-1
CDR3: SAPDSVSYEQY

size: few
length: 13
J: TRBJ2-7
V: TRBV11-1
CDR3: ASSPDRGDRYEQY

size: few
length: 12
J: TRBJ1-6
V: TRBV20-1
CDR3: SAATDTDNSPLH

size: NA
length: 14
J: TRBJ2-7
V: TRBV21-1
CDR3: ASSQKTSGIPYEQY

size: NA
length: 11
J: TRBJ2-5
V: TRBV20-1
CDR3: SASRLSRETQY